These 25 T cell receptor beta chains originate from one sample sequenced in a study of identical twins. TCRdb ran MiXCR on the 5' RACE reads and lists one entry per CDR3 protein. The sample records around 960,000 distinct CDR3 sequences, more than 9% being singletons. This same sample was also taken into another study, of yellow fever vaccine responses in identical twins.

Sequenced sample: PBMCs. The receptors here all came from a young woman in good health.

The table lists this clonotype with many counts. The chain joins TRBV14 to TRBJ2-3, with D possibly being TRBD2 (5 bases). With 1 base removed from V and 0 bases from J, the gap between germline ends came to 11 bases. Looked up from germline, CDR1 is SGHDN and CDR2 is FVKESK. CDR3 length: 16 amino acids. The CDR3 here is CASSQVAGLSTDTQYF. CDR3 nucleotides: TGTGCCAGCAGCCAAGTAGCAGGACTCAGCACAGATACGCAGTATTTT.

The chain links TRBV4-1 to TRBJ2-1; 8 bases are a match to TRBD2. Germline lookup yields CDR1 MGHRA and CDR2 YSYEKL. V lost 2 bases to trimming and J lost 6 bases; unmatched junction nucleotides: 9. The length of the CDR3 is 16 residues. The CDR3 sequence: CASSQLGLEVGNEQFF. The DNA for the CDR3 is TGCGCCAGCAGCCAACTGGGACTAGAGGTGGGCAATGAGCAGTTCTTC.

This chain joins TRBV2 and TRBJ2-4; D unclear. Germline CDR1 and CDR2: SNHLY and FYNNEI. The CDR3 totals 14 residues. The V end was cut by 3 bases, the J end by 8 bases, with 14 bases between. DNA of the CDR3: TGTGCCAGCAGTGAGTCTGGGGTCGTGGACATTCAGTACTTC. Protein product: CASSESGVVDIQYF.

This chain joins TRBV2 and TRBJ1-2; D remains unclear. Germline V gives CDR1 SNHLY, CDR2 FYNNEI. V dropped 2 bases and J dropped 4 bases, with 14 bases sitting between them. The CDR3 is made up of 15 amino acids. In DNA form, the CDR3 reads TGTGCCAGCAGTGAATGGCAGGTATCCCCCTATGGCTACACCTTC. Protein sequence: CASSEWQVSPYGYTF.

This clonotype has more than one count but fewer than ten. The chain joins TRBV27 to TRBJ2-7, with D maybe TRBD2 (6 bases). The ends were cut back, 2 bases at V and 2 bases at J, with 13 bases in the middle. The CDR3 has 15 amino acids. Per germline, CDR1 MNHEY and CDR2 SMNVEV (reference sequence). The CDR3 DNA is TGTGCCAGCAGTTTAATCGCTAGCGCAACCTACGAGCAGTACTTC. Translating gives CASSLIASATYEQYF.

The chain joins TRBV6-2 or TRBV6-3 to TRBJ2-7, with 10 bases lining up with TRBD2. The CDR3 contains 15 residues. Trimming at V came to 2 bases and at J to 6 bases, leaving 7 bases not matched to a gene. Germline values: CDR1 MNHEY, CDR2 SVGEGT. The CDR3 loop reads CASSYVALAGVEQYF. CDR3 nucleotides: TGTGCCAGCAGTTACGTCGCTCTAGCGGGAGTCGAGCAGTACTTC.

This clonotype was counted only a few times. V gene TRBV18 combines with J gene TRBJ1-3; D gene unclear. V gave up 2 bases and J gave up 4 bases, with 9 bases separating them. This CDR3 comprises 14 residues. CDR1 and CDR2 from the germline V gene are KGHSH and LQKENI. DNA of the CDR3: TGTGCCAGCTCACCAGCGACCGACGGAAACACCATATATTTT. It encodes CASSPATDGNTIYF. Full variable domain (missing parts from reference TRBV18 and TRBJ1-3): NAGVMQNPRHLVRRRGQEARLRCSPMKGHSHVYWYRQLPEEGLKFMVYLQKENIIDESGMPKERFSAEFPKEGPSILRIQQVVRGDSAAYFCASSPATDGNTIYFGEGSWLTVV.

V usage is TRBV7-6 and J usage is TRBJ2-7; the D is unclear. In germline, CDR1 is SGHVS, CDR2 FNYEAQ. The CDR3 runs to 15 residues. V dropped 1 base and J dropped 2 bases, with 12 bases sitting between them. The CDR3 DNA reads as TGTGCCAGCAGCTTAGAGGTCGCAGGAACCTACGAGCAGTACGTC. This translates into CASSLEVAGTYEQYV.

The chain uses TRBV6-1 and TRBJ1-4, with D possibly matching TRBD1 (5 bases). The germline gives CDR1 MNHNS, CDR2 SASEGT. Trimming took off 6 bases at V and 10 bases at J, with 21 bases between the two ends. The CDR3 sequence is 15 residues long. CDR3 sequence reads: CASRLKPEGTSKLFF. In DNA, the CDR3 is TGTGCCAGCAGACTAAAGCCCGAGGGGACGTCAAAACTGTTTTTT.

The chain recombines TRBV7-2 with TRBJ2-1; 9 bases map to TRBD2. The CDR3 spans 15 residues. The V segment lost 1 base and the J segment 9 bases; nucleotides outside the gene matches: 7. CDR1 is SGHTA, CDR2 FQGNSA, per germline. DNA for the CDR3: TGTGCCAGCAGCTTAGAAGTAGCGGGAGTGAGTGAGCAGTTCTTC. This codes for CASSLEVAGVSEQFF.

V is TRBV6-2 or TRBV6-3 and J is TRBJ2-5; D not resolved. This CDR3 has 14 amino acids. The V and J ends lost 2 bases and 2 bases respectively, with 9 bases between them. Germline CDR1 reads MNHEY; CDR2 reads SVGEGT. The CDR3 nucleotides read TGTGCCAGCAGTTACGTGTTCCTGCAAGAGACCCAGTACTTC. Amino acids: CASSYVFLQETQYF.

This clonotype was seen a handful of times. The chain uses TRBV5-6 and TRBJ2-1; a weak D match, TRBD1 (5 bases). V gave up 2 bases and J gave up 8 bases, with 14 bases separating them. CDR1 is SGHDT and CDR2 is YYEEEE in the germline V gene. The CDR3 spans 14 residues. CDR3 coding DNA: TGTGCCAGCAGCTTTGCAGGGCGAGACCATGAGCAGTTCTTC. Translating gives CASSFAGRDHEQFF.

This clonotype was counted only a few times. V gene TRBV14 combines with J gene TRBJ2-7, with D perhaps matching TRBD1 (5 bases). The V end lost 0 bases, the J end lost 3 bases, and 9 bases lay between the germline ends. Germline lookup yields CDR1 SGHDN and CDR2 FVKESK. CDR3 length: 14 amino acids. The CDR3 region is CASSQDSQGYEQYF. The DNA for the CDR3 is TGTGCCAGCAGCCAAGATAGTCAGGGCTACGAGCAGTACTTC.

This clonotype was observed many times. The rearrangement links TRBV5-5 to TRBJ2-7, with 8 bases fitting TRBD2. V was clipped by 4 bases and J by 1 base; unmatched bases: 13. The CDR3 runs 17 residues. Germline values: CDR1 SGHKS, CDR2 YYEKEE (reference sequence). In DNA form, the CDR3 reads TGTGCCAGCAGCCTTAGCGGGAACCGAGCTCGGTCCTACGAGCAGTACTTC. Protein product: CASSLSGNRARSYEQYF.

DNA for the CDR3: TGTGCCAGCAGCTTTCTCTGGACTAGCGGGAGTCGGAATGAGCAGTTCTTC. It is translated as CASSFLWTSGSRNEQFF. The chain employs TRBV7-8 and TRBJ2-1; 13 bases are shared with TRBD2. Per the germline V gene, CDR1 is SGHVS and CDR2 is FQNEAQ. Trimming took 3 bases from V and 7 from J; bases not matched to a gene: 9. The CDR3 covers 17 residues.

CDR3 region: CASSDRGSVNTEAFF. As DNA, the CDR3 is TGTGCCAGCAGTGACAGGGGGAGTGTGAACACTGAAGCTTTCTTT. The gene calls are TRBV2 and TRBJ1-1; 7 bases line up with TRBD1. CDR3 length equals 15 residues. V gave up 3 bases and J gave up 0 bases; unmatched junction bases: 4. Germline V gene lookup returns CDR1 SNHLY and CDR2 FYNNEI.

The CDR3: CASKAGARTEAFF. In DNA, the CDR3 is TGTGCCAGCAAAGCGGGGGCGCGAACTGAAGCTTTCTTT. The chain couples TRBV25-1 to TRBJ1-1, with D possibly matching TRBD1 (6 bases). The V and J ends lost 7 bases and 5 bases respectively, with 14 bases between them. CDR1 is MGHDK, CDR2 SYGVNS, per germline. This CDR3 region has 13 residues.

A few counts support this clonotype. The chain links TRBV3-1 to TRBJ2-3, with TRBD1 identical over 9 bases. V trimming: 0 bases; J trimming: 1 base; junction bases outside the gene matches: 2. Germline V gene lookup returns CDR1 LGHDT and CDR2 YNNKEL (reference sequence). The CDR3 consists of 16 residues. CDR3 nucleotide sequence: TGTGCCAGCAGCCAAGAGAGGACAGGGGGCACAGATACGCAGTATTTT. Residues: CASSQERTGGTDTQYF.

V gene TRBV6-1 combines with J gene TRBJ2-2; D not resolved. The CDR3 is 14 amino acids. Germline loops: CDR1 MNHNS, CDR2 SASEGT. Between the trimmed V and J ends, which lost 6 bases and 5 bases, there was a span of 13 bases. In DNA form, the CDR3 reads TGTGCCAGCAGGCCCGGACGGAATACCGGGGAGCTGTTTTTT. Its protein product is CASRPGRNTGELFF.

This clonotype was recorded a few times. This chain connects TRBV27 to TRBJ2-1; 9 nucleotides agree with TRBD1. V shed 3 bases and J 1 base; nucleotides not matched to a gene: 7. Germline CDR1 is MNHEY and CDR2 is SMNVEV (reference sequence). This CDR3 contains 17 residues. The CDR3 sequence is CASSFNGQGISYNEQFF. CDR3 coding DNA: TGTGCCAGCAGTTTTAACGGACAGGGGATTTCCTACAATGAGCAGTTCTTC.

This clonotype was counted a few times. CDR3 protein: CSARRRLAGVGYNEQFF. The CDR3 nucleotides are TGCAGTGCTAGGAGGAGGTTAGCGGGAGTGGGGTACAATGAGCAGTTCTTC. The chain uses TRBV20-1 and TRBJ2-1, with 9 bases fitting TRBD2. The ends lost 3 bases at V and 4 bases at J; junction bases unmatched: 13. Germline V gives CDR1 DFQATT, CDR2 SNEGSKA (reference sequence). CDR3 length equals 17 residues.

The chain combines TRBV20-1 with TRBJ2-1; the match to TRBD2 covers 13 bases. The CDR3 loop spans 16 amino acids. The ends lost 6 bases at V and 2 bases at J; junction bases unmatched: 7. Germline V CDR1 and CDR2: DFQATT, SNEGSKA (reference sequence). The CDR3 DNA reads as TGCAGTGCCTGGACTAGCGGGAGCGAAACCTACAATGAGCAGTTCTTC. Its translation: CSAWTSGSETYNEQFF.

V usage is TRBV27 and J usage is TRBJ2-1, with 8 bases that match TRBD2. The V and J ends lost 4 bases and 7 bases, in that order; junction bases with no gene match: 3. Germline values: CDR1 MNHEY, CDR2 SMNVEV (reference sequence). The CDR3 has 13 amino acids. CDR3 region: CASSSGGPNEQFF. The CDR3 DNA follows: TGTGCCAGCAGTTCGGGAGGGCCTAATGAGCAGTTCTTC.

This clonotype was recorded a few times. The J gene is TRBJ2-1, the V gene TRBV29-1; TRBD2 agrees at 10 bases. Germline V gene data show CDR1 as SQVTM and CDR2 as ANQGSEA. With 3 bases clipped from V and 7 bases from J, the junction kept 6 bases outside the gene matches. This CDR3 is built from 14 residues. The CDR3: CSVESGRAQNEQFF. Written as DNA, the CDR3 is TGCAGCGTTGAGAGCGGGAGGGCCCAGAATGAGCAGTTCTTC.

This clonotype was detected only a few times. The chain is built from TRBV7-3 and TRBJ2-2, with TRBD2 as a possible D gene (5 bases). V shed 0 bases and J shed 2 bases, with 10 bases lying between them. Germline values: CDR1 SGHTA, CDR2 FQGTGA. This CDR3 spans 16 amino acids. The CDR3 is CASSLTLRANTGELFF. The CDR3 DNA reads TGTGCCAGCAGCTTAACGTTGAGGGCCAACACCGGGGAGCTGTTTTTT.